These T cell receptor beta chains were read from a single sample in a study of shared clonotypes between healthy human individuals. Some clones are missing from TCRdb's copy, which holds only in-frame ones; the method was immunoSEQ multiplex PCR. The sample contains over a million clones, around three quarters of which appear only once. The source material was memory CD4+ T cells from PBMCs. These receptors all come from a man aged 18 to 29 in good health. Some clones in this sample may be carry-over from other donors' samples. Each CDR3 is given with its conserved first and last residue. Each record gives: D gene, clone size, V gene, J gene, CDR3 DNA, CDR3 protein. D genes are given only for firm matches. Only part of the rows carry a size: once, few, many, or a class if the clone is expanded.

d_gene: -; abundance: -; v_gene: TRBV5-4; j_gene: TRBJ2-3; CDR3nt: TGTGCCAGCAGCTTCCTCCCCTCAAGCACAGATACGCAGTATTTT; CDR3aa: CASSFLPSSTDTQYF
d_gene: -; abundance: -; v_gene: TRBV6-6; j_gene: TRBJ2-2; CDR3nt: TGTGCCAGCAGTTCCCTCCTAGCGCCCGGGGAGCTGTTTTTT; CDR3aa: CASSSLLAPGELFF
d_gene: -; abundance: -; v_gene: TRBV2; j_gene: TRBJ1-2; CDR3nt: TGTGCCAGCAGTGAACTATCTTCCTATGGCTACACCTTC; CDR3aa: CASSELSSYGYTF
d_gene: -; abundance: -; v_gene: TRBV5-8; j_gene: TRBJ2-1; CDR3nt: TGTGCCAGCAGCCAACATGGGGGGCCATCCTCCTACAATGAGCAGTTCTTC; CDR3aa: CASSQHGGPSSYNEQFF
d_gene: TRBD2; abundance: -; v_gene: TRBV5-1; j_gene: TRBJ2-1; CDR3nt: TGCGCCAGCAGCTCGACGACTAGCGGGGCATACAATGAGCAGTTCTTC; CDR3aa: CASSSTTSGAYNEQFF
d_gene: -; abundance: -; v_gene: TRBV2; j_gene: TRBJ2-1; CDR3nt: TGTGCCAGCAGTGAAGGCTCGGTTTCCGAGCAGTTCTTC; CDR3aa: CASSEGSVSEQFF
d_gene: -; abundance: -; v_gene: TRBV20-1; j_gene: TRBJ1-4; CDR3nt: TGCAGTGCAACACGAGAAAAACTGTTTTTT; CDR3aa: CSATREKLFF
d_gene: TRBD1; abundance: -; v_gene: TRBV6-5; j_gene: TRBJ2-1; CDR3nt: TGTGCCAGCAGCAACCGGGACAGCTACAATGAGCAGTTCTTC; CDR3aa: CASSNRDSYNEQFF
d_gene: -; abundance: -; v_gene: TRBV7-9; j_gene: TRBJ2-7; CDR3nt: TGTGCCAGCAGCCCCGGGGGTGACAGGTCGAAGTACTTC; CDR3aa: CASSPGGDRSKYF
d_gene: TRBD2; abundance: -; v_gene: TRBV28; j_gene: TRBJ2-7; CDR3nt: TGTGCCAGCAGGGGGGGGTGGAGCTCCTACGAGCAGTACTTC; CDR3aa: CASRGGWSSYEQYF
d_gene: TRBD1; abundance: once; v_gene: TRBV6-1; j_gene: TRBJ1-5; CDR3nt: TGTGCCAGCAGTGTTCGACAGGGGAATCAGCCCCAGCATTTT; CDR3aa: CASSVRQGNQPQHF
d_gene: TRBD1; abundance: few; v_gene: TRBV2; j_gene: TRBJ1-5; CDR3nt: TGTGCCAGCAGTGGTCAGGGGGCGTTCGGCAATCAGCCCCAGCATTTT; CDR3aa: CASSGQGAFGNQPQHF
d_gene: -; abundance: -; v_gene: TRBV7-9; j_gene: TRBJ2-3; CDR3nt: TGTGCCAGCAGCTTAGTGGCAGGGACCACAGATACGCAGTATTTT; CDR3aa: CASSLVAGTTDTQYF
d_gene: TRBD1; abundance: -; v_gene: TRBV19; j_gene: TRBJ1-5; CDR3nt: TGTGCCAGTAGTACTAGGACAGGTCAGCCCCAGCATTTT; CDR3aa: CASSTRTGQPQHF
d_gene: TRBD1; abundance: few; v_gene: TRBV7-3; j_gene: TRBJ2-3; CDR3nt: TGTGCCAGCAGCTACACAGGGGCAGATACGCAGTATTTT; CDR3aa: CASSYTGADTQYF
d_gene: -; abundance: -; v_gene: TRBV6-5; j_gene: TRBJ1-3; CDR3nt: TGTGCCAGCAGTTACTTAGACACCATATATTTT; CDR3aa: CASSYLDTIYF
d_gene: -; abundance: many; v_gene: TRBV6-1; j_gene: TRBJ2-6; CDR3nt: TGTGCCAGCAGTGAGTCCTGGGGGCGATCTGGGGCCAACGTCCTGACTTTC; CDR3aa: CASSESWGRSGANVLTF
d_gene: -; abundance: -; v_gene: TRBV19; j_gene: TRBJ2-2; CDR3nt: TGTGCCAGTAGCCCCCAGGAGCGCTCCGGGGAGCTGTTTTTT; CDR3aa: CASSPQERSGELFF
d_gene: -; abundance: -; v_gene: TRBV9; j_gene: TRBJ2-3; CDR3nt: TGTGCCAGCAGCGTAGGGTGGGCGGGTACAGATACGCAGTATTTT; CDR3aa: CASSVGWAGTDTQYF
d_gene: -; abundance: -; v_gene: TRBV28; j_gene: TRBJ2-7; CDR3nt: TGTGCCAGCCGGGGTCGGGGGATTGAGTTGGGCGAGCAGTACTTC; CDR3aa: CASRGRGIELGEQYF
d_gene: -; abundance: -; v_gene: TRBV2; j_gene: TRBJ2-2; CDR3nt: TGTGCCAGCAGGACGGATGTCGGCGGGGAGCTGTTTTTT; CDR3aa: CASRTDVGGELFF
d_gene: -; abundance: once; v_gene: TRBV7-3; j_gene: TRBJ2-2; CDR3nt: TGTGCCAGCAGGTCGGCCGGGCCCGGGGAGCTGTTTTTT; CDR3aa: CASRSAGPGELFF
d_gene: -; abundance: few; v_gene: TRBV7-8; j_gene: TRBJ2-1; CDR3nt: TGTGCCAGCAGCTTATTACCGGGGGTCTACAATGAGCAGTTCTTC; CDR3aa: CASSLLPGVYNEQFF
d_gene: -; abundance: few; v_gene: TRBV4-2; j_gene: TRBJ2-1; CDR3nt: TGTGCCAGCAGCCAAGGAAAGACAGGCCTGGGGTTCTTC; CDR3aa: CASSQGKTGLGFF
d_gene: TRBD2; abundance: -; v_gene: TRBV19; j_gene: TRBJ2-2; CDR3nt: TGTGCCAGTAGTATAGATAGGCTAGCGGGAGGAGCAGGCGGGGAGCTGTTTTTT; CDR3aa: CASSIDRLAGGAGGELFF
d_gene: TRBD1; abundance: -; v_gene: TRBV7-2; j_gene: TRBJ1-1; CDR3nt: TGTGCCAGCAGCTTAGTAGGGACAGACACTGAAGCTTTCTTT; CDR3aa: CASSLVGTDTEAFF
d_gene: -; abundance: -; v_gene: TRBV11-3; j_gene: TRBJ2-3; CDR3nt: TGTGCCAGCAGCTTAGATTCGGGGGCCCGAGGTACGCAGTATTTT; CDR3aa: CASSLDSGARGTQYF
d_gene: TRBD2; abundance: -; v_gene: TRBV10-3; j_gene: TRBJ2-1; CDR3nt: TGTGCCATCAGTGAGTTTTTAGCGGGAACGCCGTCAGATGAGCAGTTCTTC; CDR3aa: CAISEFLAGTPSDEQFF
d_gene: -; abundance: -; v_gene: TRBV30; j_gene: TRBJ1-2; CDR3nt: TGTGCCTGGAGTGCCTATGGGGGGCATGGCTATGGCTACACCTTC; CDR3aa: CAWSAYGGHGYGYTF
d_gene: -; abundance: -; v_gene: TRBV5-1; j_gene: TRBJ2-5; CDR3nt: TGCGCCAGCAGCCGGGACCTAGTAAAAGAGACCCAGTACTTC; CDR3aa: CASSRDLVKETQYF
d_gene: -; abundance: few; v_gene: TRBV4-1; j_gene: TRBJ2-7; CDR3nt: TGCGCCAGCAGCCAAACGACAGGAAGACAATACGAGCAGTACTTC; CDR3aa: CASSQTTGRQYEQYF
d_gene: -; abundance: few; v_gene: TRBV5-1; j_gene: TRBJ2-1; CDR3nt: TGCGCCAGCAGCAGGCTAGAGGGCAATGAGCAGTTCTTC; CDR3aa: CASSRLEGNEQFF
d_gene: TRBD1; abundance: -; v_gene: TRBV15; j_gene: TRBJ1-2; CDR3nt: TGTGCCACCAGCAGTAGAAAAGGGGGCGTCGGCGGCTACACCTTC; CDR3aa: CATSSRKGGVGGYTF
d_gene: TRBD1; abundance: -; v_gene: TRBV14; j_gene: TRBJ2-5; CDR3nt: TGTGCCAGCAGCCAAGGAGGGGGCCAGACCCAGTACTTC; CDR3aa: CASSQGGGQTQYF
d_gene: TRBD1; abundance: -; v_gene: TRBV6-5; j_gene: TRBJ2-5; CDR3nt: TGTGCCAGCAGTTTTCCAGGGACAGGGTCGGGCGAGACCCAGTACTTC; CDR3aa: CASSFPGTGSGETQYF
d_gene: TRBD1; abundance: -; v_gene: TRBV6-1; j_gene: TRBJ1-2; CDR3nt: TGTGCCAGCAGTGAAGCAGGGGGCGCCTATAACTATGGCTACACCTTC; CDR3aa: CASSEAGGAYNYGYTF
d_gene: -; abundance: -; v_gene: TRBV4-2; j_gene: TRBJ2-2; CDR3nt: TGTGCCAGCAGCCCAACAGGGACCGCGTACGGGGAGCTGTTTTTT; CDR3aa: CASSPTGTAYGELFF
d_gene: -; abundance: -; v_gene: TRBV7-9; j_gene: TRBJ1-3; CDR3nt: TGTGCCAGCAGCTTATCCAGGTCCGGAAACACCATATATTTT; CDR3aa: CASSLSRSGNTIYF
d_gene: TRBD2; abundance: -; v_gene: TRBV4-3; j_gene: TRBJ2-1; CDR3nt: TGCGCCAGCAGCCAAACCATCCTATCGGGACTAGTCCATAATGAGCAGTTCTTC; CDR3aa: CASSQTILSGLVHNEQFF
d_gene: -; abundance: -; v_gene: TRBV5-1; j_gene: TRBJ2-3; CDR3nt: TGCGCCAGCAGCTTGGCACGGGGGCTGGTAGATACGCAGTATTTT; CDR3aa: CASSLARGLVDTQYF
d_gene: -; abundance: once; v_gene: TRBV6-4; j_gene: TRBJ1-2; CDR3nt: TGTGCCAGCAGTTACCCAACAGCTAGCTATGGCTACACCTTC; CDR3aa: CASSYPTASYGYTF
d_gene: TRBD2; abundance: once; v_gene: TRBV4-1; j_gene: TRBJ2-7; CDR3nt: TGCGCCAGCAGCCCCCAACTAGCGGGCCGCCTCCACGAGCAGTACTTC; CDR3aa: CASSPQLAGRLHEQYF
d_gene: -; abundance: -; v_gene: TRBV9; j_gene: TRBJ1-3; CDR3nt: TGTGCCAGCAGCGTAGCTGCAGGCCTCTCTGGAAACACCATATATTTT; CDR3aa: CASSVAAGLSGNTIYF
d_gene: TRBD1; abundance: -; v_gene: TRBV18; j_gene: TRBJ1-5; CDR3nt: TGTGCCAGCTCAGGACAGGGGGCCGGCAATCAGCCCCAGCATTTT; CDR3aa: CASSGQGAGNQPQHF
d_gene: TRBD1; abundance: once; v_gene: TRBV6-6; j_gene: TRBJ2-7; CDR3nt: TGTGCCAGCAGTTTGGCCAGGGGGCAGGGGGGCTCCGAGCAGTACTTC; CDR3aa: CASSLARGQGGSEQYF
d_gene: -; abundance: -; v_gene: TRBV5-1; j_gene: TRBJ2-7; CDR3nt: TGCGCCAGCAGCTTGACAAACGGGGCCTACGAGCAGTACTTC; CDR3aa: CASSLTNGAYEQYF
d_gene: -; abundance: -; v_gene: TRBV5-1; j_gene: TRBJ1-2; CDR3nt: TGCGCCAGCAGCGGGACAATAGGTGGCTACACCTTC; CDR3aa: CASSGTIGGYTF
d_gene: -; abundance: -; v_gene: TRBV6-6; j_gene: TRBJ2-7; CDR3nt: TGTGCCAGCACCGCGGCAGGAGGCTCCTACGAGCAGTACTTC; CDR3aa: CASTAAGGSYEQYF
d_gene: TRBD1; abundance: -; v_gene: TRBV7-8; j_gene: TRBJ2-1; CDR3nt: TGTGCCAGCAGCTTAGGAGGGGGCGGTCTAGCCCCACACCCGCGCAATGAGCAGTTCTTC; CDR3aa: CASSLGGGGLAPHPRNEQFF
d_gene: -; abundance: once; v_gene: TRBV5-4; j_gene: TRBJ2-1; CDR3nt: TGTGCCAGCAGCTTACAGGGTTGGGGTGGCAATGAGCAGTTCTTC; CDR3aa: CASSLQGWGGNEQFF
d_gene: -; abundance: few; v_gene: TRBV21-1; j_gene: TRBJ1-5; CDR3nt: TGTGCCAGCAGCAAGACCGGGACAGGGGTGAAGCCCCAGCATTTT; CDR3aa: CASSKTGTGVKPQHF
d_gene: TRBD2; abundance: -; v_gene: TRBV9; j_gene: TRBJ2-5; CDR3nt: TGTGCCAGCAGCGTAGGGGCTAGCGGGAATAGAGATGAGACCCAGTACTTC; CDR3aa: CASSVGASGNRDETQYF
d_gene: -; abundance: -; v_gene: TRBV7-2; j_gene: TRBJ2-5; CDR3nt: TGTGCCAGCAGCGGGGTTTTGGAGACCCAGTACTTC; CDR3aa: CASSGVLETQYF